These T cell receptor beta chains were read from a single sample in a study of blood T cell repertoires in COVID-19. Method: immunoSEQ multiplex PCR; TCRdb's copy keeps in-frame clones and lacks some. This repertoire shows roughly 32,000 clones, roughly 85% found once; its top ten account for about two fifths. Sequencing was performed on peripheral blood. The receptors stem from a man between 60 and 75 years old with active or convalescent COVID-19. Both conserved end residues are part of each CDR3. A D gene is named only where the DNA matches it firmly. Only some rows state a clone size, as once, few, many or a class for expanded clones.

D	size	V	J	DNA	CDR3
TRBD2	.	TRBV29-1	TRBJ2-1	TGCAGCGTTCGGGGCGGGAGTATGTATGAGCAGTTCTTC	CSVRGGSMYEQFF
TRBD2	few	TRBV4-3	TRBJ2-1	TGCGCCAGCAGCCAAGAGACGGGGGGCAATGAGCAGTTCTTC	CASSQETGGNEQFF
.	.	TRBV5-6	TRBJ1-3	TGTGCCAGCAGCCCAGGCGGCAGGGGAATGAGAAACACCATATATTTT	CASSPGGRGMRNTIYF
.	.	TRBV12-5	TRBJ1-5	TGTGCTAGTGGTTGGGGGGTGAGCAATCAGCCCCAGCATTTT	CASGWGVSNQPQHF
TRBD1	once	TRBV18	TRBJ1-2	TGTGCCAGCTCAAGGACCGGGACAGGGGTTAGTGGCTACACCTTC	CASSRTGTGVSGYTF
TRBD1	.	TRBV5-5	TRBJ1-5	TGTGCCAGCAGCTTGGTTAACAGGGGGCGGGATCAGCCCCAGCATTTT	CASSLVNRGRDQPQHF
TRBD2	.	TRBV5-1	TRBJ2-5	TGCGCCAGCAGCCAACAAGCGGGACCCCAAGAGACCCAGTACTTC	CASSQQAGPQETQYF
.	.	TRBV10-3	TRBJ1-2	TGTGCCATCAGTGAAGTCGTGCGGGAGGCGGGCTACACCTTC	CAISEVVREAGYTF
.	.	TRBV24-1	TRBJ2-3	TGTGCCACCAGTGATCTTCAGCGAGACACAGATACGCAGTATTTT	CATSDLQRDTDTQYF
TRBD2	.	TRBV7-2	TRBJ2-1	TGTGCCAGCAGCTTAGGACTAGCGGGACCCAATGAGCAGTTCTTC	CASSLGLAGPNEQFF
TRBD2	.	TRBV30	TRBJ2-2	TGTGCCCGCGGGACTAGCGGGAGCAAGGCCGGGGAGCTGTTTTTT	CARGTSGSKAGELFF
TRBD2	.	TRBV12-3/TRBV12-4	TRBJ2-3	TGTGCCAGCCGGGAGGGGCGGCTAGATACGCAGTATTTT	CASREGRLDTQYF
TRBD2	once	TRBV6-6	TRBJ2-3	TGTGCCAGCAGTCTCTATAGCGGGGGGGTTCGCACAGATACGCAGTATTTT	CASSLYSGGVRTDTQYF
TRBD2	few	TRBV29-1	TRBJ2-3	TGCAGCGTGGATAGCGGGACCCCAGATACGCAGTATTTT	CSVDSGTPDTQYF
.	.	TRBV4-2	TRBJ1-2	TGTGCCAGCAGCCAAGATGCCTCGGTGGTCTATGGCTACACCTTC	CASSQDASVVYGYTF
.	.	TRBV19	TRBJ1-1	TGTGCCAGTAGGGAGCGAATTAACACTGAAGCTTTCTTT	CASRERINTEAFF
TRBD2	.	TRBV28	TRBJ2-3	TGTGCCAGCGGAGATTGGGGGGGTTCGGACTCAGATACGCAGTATTTT	CASGDWGGSDSDTQYF
TRBD1	.	TRBV5-5	TRBJ1-3	TGTGCCAGCAGCCGGATGGGGCGGACAGGGGAGGTCGGAAACACCATATATTTT	CASSRMGRTGEVGNTIYF
TRBD2	once	TRBV14	TRBJ2-3	TGTGCCAGCAGCCCGAGGACTAGCGCAACAGATACGCAGTATTTT	CASSPRTSATDTQYF
TRBD2	few	TRBV7-8	TRBJ2-1	TGTGCCAGCAGCTTATTTAGACTAGCGGGGGGGAATGAGCAGTTCTTC	CASSLFRLAGGNEQFF
.	.	TRBV18	TRBJ2-4	TGTGCCAGCTCATCAGGGGCCCAAAACATTCAGTACTTC	CASSSGAQNIQYF
.	.	TRBV5-6	TRBJ1-2	TGTGCCAGCCACCAGGGCGCCCGACCATTTTATGGCTACACCTTC	CASHQGARPFYGYTF
TRBD2	.	TRBV10-2	TRBJ2-3	TGCGCCAGCAGTGATGTAGCGGGGGGCACCACAGATACGCAGTATTTT	CASSDVAGGTTDTQYF
TRBD2	.	TRBV6-6	TRBJ2-3	TGTGCCAGCGCCCGGGCCAGCGGGGGGGCCATAGATACGCAGTATTTT	CASARASGGAIDTQYF
.	.	TRBV27	TRBJ2-3	TGTGCCAGCAGTTTCCTTAACACAGATACGCAGTATTTT	CASSFLNTDTQYF
.	.	TRBV12-3/TRBV12-4	TRBJ1-2	TGTGCCAGCAGATCACATGATAACTATGGCTACACCTTC	CASRSHDNYGYTF
.	.	TRBV6-6	TRBJ2-1	TGTGCCAGCTTATTAGGGGCGCCCCCATACAATGAGCAGTTCTTC	CASLLGAPPYNEQFF
.	few	TRBV7-9	TRBJ1-1	TGTGCCAGCAGCTTACCGCAGGACACTGAAGCTTTCTTT	CASSLPQDTEAFF
TRBD1	few	TRBV6-5	TRBJ1-6	TGTGCCAGCAGGGGACAGGGGTATAATTCACCCCTCCACTTT	CASRGQGYNSPLHF
.	.	TRBV5-1	TRBJ1-2	TGCGCCAGCAGCCCGACAGGCAATACCTTTAACTATGGCTACACCTTC	CASSPTGNTFNYGYTF
TRBD1	.	TRBV25-1	TRBJ2-5	TGTGCCAGCGAACAACCTTCGGGACAGGGTGGAAAGACCCAGTACTTC	CASEQPSGQGGKTQYF
.	few	TRBV9	TRBJ2-1	TGTGCCAGCAGCGTAGTAGCACAGGGGGGGCTGAATGAGCAGTTCTTC	CASSVVAQGGLNEQFF
TRBD1	once	TRBV19	TRBJ2-2	TGTGCCAGTAGTTTAATCGGGACAGCCTTCACCGGGGAGCTGTTTTTT	CASSLIGTAFTGELFF
TRBD1	few	TRBV11-3	TRBJ1-1	TGTGCCAGCAGCCCCGCCAGGGGGGCGAACACTGAAGCTTTCTTT	CASSPARGANTEAFF
.	once	TRBV4-3	TRBJ2-3	TGCGCCAGCAGCCAAGTACCTCGGGTAACAGATACGCAGTATTTT	CASSQVPRVTDTQYF
.	.	TRBV6-5	TRBJ2-5	TGTGCCAGCAGTTACGGCGGAGAGCAGACCCAGTACTTC	CASSYGGEQTQYF
.	.	TRBV5-1	TRBJ1-1	TGCGCCAGCAGCTTGACAGGGAACGCTAAAGCTTTCTTT	CASSLTGNAKAFF
.	.	TRBV6-6	TRBJ1-6	TGTGCCAGCAGGCCAGGGATACGATCACCCCTCCACTTT	CASRPGIRSPLHF
.	.	TRBV19	TRBJ1-5	TGTGCCAGTAGTGGGCAGATGGGCAATCAGCCCCAGCATTTT	CASSGQMGNQPQHF